These 5 T cell receptor beta chains came from one sample sequenced in a study of cytomegalovirus exposure and HLA in healthy donors (TCRdb year 2017). The method behind the library was the immunoSEQ multiplex PCR assay. The multiplex PCR relied on a mix of 60 forward primers for TCR Vbeta segments and 13 reverse primers for TCR Jbeta segments. TCRdb mirrors the immuneACCESS table, restricted to in-frame sequences. Some clones are absent from its copies; in checked studies, under half trace to an unresolved V gene, and the reason for the others is unknown. This sample lists 200,000 to 250,000 clones; roughly 80% were detected once. The leading ten clones occupy around 1.4% of the sample. Specimen: PBMCs. These receptors came from a girl aged 10 to 17 in good health and CMV-seronegative.

The genes are TRBV7-3 and TRBJ2-5; 9 bases match TRBD1. Germline-derived CDR1 and CDR2 are SGHTA and FQGTGA. This CDR3 has 13 residues. Trimming removed 3 bases from V and 11 bases from J; junction bases left unmatched: 7. The CDR3: CASSLGTGLEQYF. In DNA form, the CDR3 reads TGTGCCAGCAGCTTGGGGACAGGGCTTGAGCAGTACTTC.

This chain joins TRBV7-9 and TRBJ2-3, with D perhaps matching TRBD2 (6 bases). Germline loops: CDR1 SEHNR, CDR2 FQNEAQ (reference sequence). Trimming removed 2 bases at V and 0 bases at J, with 12 bases between. The CDR3 spans 16 residues. This chain's CDR3 is CASSLILGLSTDTQYF. CDR3 in DNA: TGTGCCAGCAGCTTAATACTGGGACTTAGCACAGATACGCAGTATTTT.

The chain combines TRBV4-2 with TRBJ1-1; no definite D call. CDR1 is LGHNA, CDR2 YNFKEQ, per germline. V lost 5 bases, J lost 6 bases, and 13 bases lay in between. The CDR3 sequence is 13 residues long. CDR3 DNA: TGTGCCAGCAGCTTTAGAGGACTCGCTGAAGCTTTCTTT. Protein sequence: CASSFRGLAEAFF.

The rearrangement uses TRBV30 and TRBJ2-7; tentative D call: TRBD1 (6 bases). The V gene's germline CDR1 is GTSNPN and CDR2 SVGIG (reference sequence). There are 11 residues in the CDR3. V lost 8 bases and J 3 bases, leaving 11 bases between the germline ends. The CDR3 region is CAGRTVYEQYF. The CDR3 coding sequence is TGTGCCGGTAGGACAGTCTACGAGCAGTACTTC.

This clone showed up just a few times. CDR3 region: CASSFAGITEAFF. The CDR3 nucleotides are TGTGCCAGCAGTTTTGCAGGGATCACTGAAGCTTTCTTT. V and J are TRBV27 and TRBJ1-1, with TRBD1 as a possible D gene (5 bases). The CDR3 loop spans 13 amino acids. In germline, CDR1 is MNHEY, CDR2 SMNVEV (reference sequence). Deletions cut 3 bases from V and 4 bases from J, with 9 bases between.